A single sample is the source of the 4 T cell receptor beta chains below, sequenced in a study of identical twins. TCRdb recomputed calls from the 5' RACE reads with MiXCR, one row per CDR3 protein. Among 1.5 million to 2 million distinct CDR3 sequences listed, 32% were seen once. The sequencing sample was made of cord blood. These receptors all stem from a newborn girl in good health.

The rearrangement links TRBV4-2 to TRBJ2-3; the D gene is possibly TRBD2 (5 bases). Trimming shortened V by 4 bases and J by 6 bases, and 17 bases separated the two germline ends. Germline CDR1 LGHNA, CDR2 YNFKEQ. The CDR3 loop spans 15 amino acids. The CDR3 DNA is TGTGCCAGCAGCCGCGGAGGCTATACCTTGGATACGCAGTATTTT. It translates to CASSRGGYTLDTQYF.

The chain is built from TRBV12-3 or TRBV12-4 and TRBJ2-7; D may be TRBD2 (5 bases). V was clipped by 6 bases and J by 7 bases, with 25 bases between them. This CDR3 has 16 residues. The CDR3 nucleotides read TGTGCCAGCAGCCCTCTAGCCATCAGCTCCTACAATGAGCAGTACTTC. Encoded protein: CASSPLAISSYNEQYF.

This clonotype was seen more than once but under ten times. The J gene is TRBJ2-4, the V gene TRBV11-2, with 11 bases aligning to TRBD2. Trimming removed 0 bases from V and 9 bases from J; junction bases left unmatched: 7. CDR3 length: 16 residues. In germline, CDR1 is SGHAT, CDR2 FQNNGV. CDR3 bases: TGTGCCAGCAGCTTAGATTCTAGCGGGGGGTTTACCATTCAGTACTTC. Translating gives CASSLDSSGGFTIQYF.

The chain employs TRBV6-5 and TRBJ1-6; D unresolved. CDR3 length: 15 residues. CDR1 is MNHEY, CDR2 SVGAGI, per germline. V lost 5 bases and J lost 10, with 18 bases in between. Here the CDR3 reads CASSPTDGRSSPLHF. CDR3 nucleotides: TGTGCCAGCAGTCCCACGGACGGTCGTAGCTCACCCCTCCACTTT.